This T cell receptor beta chain was sequenced for a study of OX40 agonist ivuxolimab in advanced cancers. Study context: Patients received ivuxolimab, an intravenous treatment, every 2 weeks at 0.01 to 10 mg/kg. Patients assigned to dose escalation were diagnosed with hepatocellular carcinoma, melanoma, renal cell or head and neck cancer. Three partial responders included one hepatocellular carcinoma patient and two cutaneous melanoma patients.

Sequencing used immunoSEQ multiplex PCR; TCRdb keeps in-frame clones, though not all of them. In the table there are 37,000 or so clones, around four fifths of which are singletons. V gave up 4 bases and J gave up 1 base, with 10 bases separating them. There are 14 residues in the CDR3. Germline values: CDR1 KGHSH, CDR2 LQKENI. V usage is TRBV18 and J usage is TRBJ1-1; no clear D. The clonotype comes from an adult with an advanced solid tumor such as melanoma, head and neck, liver or kidney cancer. Sequenced here: CD4+ or CD8+ T cells sorted from blood, sampled in a trial of the OX40 agonist ivuxolimab. The CDR3 DNA reads as TGTGCCAGCTCACTCCGGACCGAGAACACTGAAGCTTTCTTT. This translates into CASSLRTENTEAFF. The whole variable domain, filled in from reference TRBV18 and TRBJ1-1, reads NAGVMQNPRHLVRRRGQEARLRCSPMKGHSHVYWYRQLPEEGLKFMVYLQKENIIDESGMPKERFSAEFPKEGPSILRIQQVVRGDSAAYFCASSLRTENTEAFFGQGTRLTVV.